This paragraph reports one TCR beta chain. Assay: immunoSEQ multiplex PCR; the TCRdb copy retains only in-frame clones and omits some. The sample records under 75,000 clones, more than 85% being singletons. The sample comes from a study of T cell changes during pregnancy in multiple sclerosis. The germline V gene encodes CDR1 KGHSH and CDR2 LQKENI. CDR3 length equals 12 residues. Trimming shortened V by 8 bases and J by 5 bases, and 11 bases separated the two germline ends. The TCR comes from a female donor in good health, enrolled as a control in a pregnancy study. The starting material was peripheral blood, obtained in the third trimester of pregnancy. The chain joins TRBV18 to TRBJ2-3; tentatively, D is TRBD1 (5 bases). The CDR3 loop reads CASGSREDTQYF. DNA of the CDR3: TGTGCCAGCGGTAGCAGGGAAGATACGCAGTATTTT.